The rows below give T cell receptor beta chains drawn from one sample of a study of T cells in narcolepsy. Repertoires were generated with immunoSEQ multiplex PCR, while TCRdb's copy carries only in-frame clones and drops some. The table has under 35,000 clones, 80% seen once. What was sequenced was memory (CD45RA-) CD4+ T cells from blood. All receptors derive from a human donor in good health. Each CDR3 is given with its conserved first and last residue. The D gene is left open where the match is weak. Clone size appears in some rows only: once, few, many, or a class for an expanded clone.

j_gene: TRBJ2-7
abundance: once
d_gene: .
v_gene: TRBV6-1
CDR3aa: CASSTLAGPPHEQYF
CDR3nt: TGTGCCAGCAGTACTCTTGCGGGACCTCCCCACGAGCAGTACTTC

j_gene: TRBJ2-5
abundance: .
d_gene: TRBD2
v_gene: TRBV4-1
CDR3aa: CASSQMGVAGGTTPKQYF
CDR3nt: TGCGCCAGCAGCCAAATGGGTGTAGCGGGAGGTACTACCCCGAAGCAGTACTTC

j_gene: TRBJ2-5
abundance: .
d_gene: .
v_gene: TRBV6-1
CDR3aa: CASRFGMPETQYF
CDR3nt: TGTGCCAGCAGATTCGGGATGCCGGAGACCCAGTACTTC

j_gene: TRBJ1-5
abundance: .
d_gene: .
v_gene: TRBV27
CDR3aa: CASSLSGASNQPQHF
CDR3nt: TGTGCCAGCAGTTTATCGGGGGCTAGCAATCAGCCCCAGCATTTT

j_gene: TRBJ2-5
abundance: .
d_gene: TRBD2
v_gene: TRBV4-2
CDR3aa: CASTRVHGGDGETQYF
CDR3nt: TGTGCCAGCACTCGCGTCCACGGGGGGGATGGAGAGACCCAGTACTTC

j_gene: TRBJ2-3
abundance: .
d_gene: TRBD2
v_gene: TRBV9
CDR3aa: CASSPRWASGPSTDTQYF
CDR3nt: TGTGCCAGCAGCCCCCGTTGGGCTAGCGGACCTAGCACAGATACGCAGTATTTT

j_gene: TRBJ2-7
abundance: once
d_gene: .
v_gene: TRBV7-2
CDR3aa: CASSLGYFSYEQYF
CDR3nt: TGTGCCAGCAGCTTAGGGTATTTCTCCTACGAGCAGTACTTC

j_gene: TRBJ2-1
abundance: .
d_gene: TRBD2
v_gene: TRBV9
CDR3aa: CASSLRTSGINEQFF
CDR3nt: TGTGCCAGCAGCCTACGGACTAGCGGGATCAATGAGCAGTTCTTC

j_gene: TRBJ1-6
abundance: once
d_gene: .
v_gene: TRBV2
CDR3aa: CASSDNSPLHF
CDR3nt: TGTGCCAGCAGTGATAATTCACCCCTCCACTTT

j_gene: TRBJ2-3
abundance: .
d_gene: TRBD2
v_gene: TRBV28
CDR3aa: CASSLSAGLAGGGSDTQYF
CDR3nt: TGTGCCAGCAGTTTATCCGCGGGACTAGCGGGAGGCGGGTCAGATACGCAGTATTTT

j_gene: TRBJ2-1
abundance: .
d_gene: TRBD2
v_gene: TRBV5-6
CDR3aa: CASSPLGLANEQFF
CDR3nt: TGTGCCAGCAGCCCCCTCGGACTAGCCAATGAGCAGTTCTTC

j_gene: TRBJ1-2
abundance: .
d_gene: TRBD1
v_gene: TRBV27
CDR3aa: CASSLSGTGWGYTF
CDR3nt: TGTGCCAGCAGTTTATCGGGGACAGGTTGGGGCTACACCTTC

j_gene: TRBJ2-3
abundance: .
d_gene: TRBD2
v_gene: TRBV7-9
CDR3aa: CASSLAGGSTDTQYF
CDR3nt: TGTGCCAGCAGCTTAGCGGGGGGGTCCACAGATACGCAGTATTTT

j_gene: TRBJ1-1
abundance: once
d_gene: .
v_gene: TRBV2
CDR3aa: CASRQQGEAFF
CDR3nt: TGTGCCAGCAGGCAACAGGGAGAAGCTTTCTTT

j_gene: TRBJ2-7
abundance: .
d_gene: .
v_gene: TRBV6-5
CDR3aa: CATLNPPVAYEQYF
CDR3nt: TGTGCCACCCTAAACCCCCCGGTCGCTTACGAGCAGTACTTC

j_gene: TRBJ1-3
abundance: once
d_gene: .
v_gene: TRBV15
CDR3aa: CATSRDWESSGNTIYF
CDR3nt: TGTGCCACCAGCAGAGATTGGGAGAGCTCTGGAAACACCATATATTTT

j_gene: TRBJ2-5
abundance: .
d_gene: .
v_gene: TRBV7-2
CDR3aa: CASSLASGGGAIQETQYF
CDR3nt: TGTGCCAGCAGCTTAGCCTCGGGTGGGGGGGCGATTCAAGAGACCCAGTACTTC

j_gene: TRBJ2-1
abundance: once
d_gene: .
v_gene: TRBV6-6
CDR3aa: CASSSKGEQFF
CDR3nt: TGTGCCAGCAGTTCAAAGGGTGAGCAGTTCTTC

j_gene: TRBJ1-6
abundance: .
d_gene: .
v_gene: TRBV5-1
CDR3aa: CASSLDPVYNSPLHF
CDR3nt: TGCGCCAGCAGCTTGGATCCCGTCTATAATTCACCCCTCCACTTT

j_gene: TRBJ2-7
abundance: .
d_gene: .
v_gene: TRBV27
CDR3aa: CASSLRERREQYF
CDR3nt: TGTGCCAGCAGTTTACGCGAACGGAGGGAGCAGTACTTC

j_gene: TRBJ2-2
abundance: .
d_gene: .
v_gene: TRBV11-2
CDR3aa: CASSLGASLTGELFF
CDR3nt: TGTGCCAGCAGCTTAGGGGCCAGTCTAACCGGGGAGCTGTTTTTT

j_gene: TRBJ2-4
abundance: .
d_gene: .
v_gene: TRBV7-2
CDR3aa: CASSPSQNIQYF
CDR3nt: TGTGCCAGCAGCCCCTCGCAAAACATTCAGTACTTC

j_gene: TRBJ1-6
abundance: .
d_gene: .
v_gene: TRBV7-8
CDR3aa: CASSQWSTRDTGNSPLHF
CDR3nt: TGTGCCAGCAGCCAATGGTCGACTCGGGATACGGGAAATTCACCCCTCCACTTT

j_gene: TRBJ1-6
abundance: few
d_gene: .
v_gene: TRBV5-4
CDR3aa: CASSFQDRDNSPLHF
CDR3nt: TGTGCCAGCAGCTTTCAGGACAGAGATAATTCACCCCTCCACTTT

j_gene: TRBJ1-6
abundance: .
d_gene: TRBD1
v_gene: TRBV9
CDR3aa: CASSPTTGGVSPLHF
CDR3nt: TGTGCCAGCAGCCCAACGACAGGGGGAGTTTCACCCCTCCACTTT

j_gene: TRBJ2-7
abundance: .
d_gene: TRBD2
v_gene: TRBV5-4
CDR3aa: CASSPNSGGIPYEQYF
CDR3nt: TGTGCCAGCAGCCCGAATAGCGGGGGGATCCCCTACGAGCAGTACTTC

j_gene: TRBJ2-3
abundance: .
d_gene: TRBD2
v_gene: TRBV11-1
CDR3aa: CASSVLAGIDTQYF
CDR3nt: TGTGCCAGCAGCGTACTAGCGGGAATAGATACGCAGTATTTT

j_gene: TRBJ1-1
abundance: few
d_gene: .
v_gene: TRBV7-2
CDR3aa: CASSLVAFRASFIEAFF
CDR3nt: TGTGCCAGCAGCTTAGTCGCGTTCAGGGCCTCCTTCATCGAAGCTTTCTTT